This TCR beta chain was retrieved from a study of response to subunit inactivated influenza vaccine. Study observations and caveats: The study's authors posited that every seasonal influenza vaccination enlists few new T cells.

Using its own MiXCR run on the RT-PCR reads, TCRdb lists one record per CDR3 protein. The profile shows 500,000 to 700,000 distinct CDR3 sequences, roughly 25% of them singletons. Concerning this clonotype itself: Its antigen is not identified.

Trimming took off 3 bases at V and 9 bases at J, with 21 bases between the two ends. Germline V gene sequence: CDR1 MDHEN, CDR2 SYDVKM. This CDR3 region has 15 residues. These data also formed part of another study, on T cells expressing NK-cell markers. Turning to that study: Synthesis of TCR beta cDNA relied on 5'RACE template switching carrying UMIs. Each TCR beta repertoire originated in sorted T cells that were CD3+CD56+NKG2C+, CD3+CD56+NKG2C- or CD3+CD56-NKG2C+. Eight donors were sequenced, seven testing HCMV-seropositive and one testing seronegative.

The V and J genes are TRBV28 and TRBJ2-7, with D possibly being TRBD1 (6 bases). Specimen: CD4+ T cells sorted from PBMCs, collected 11 to 12 days after vaccination. The clonotype was recovered from a man in his fifties who received an inactivated influenza vaccine. DNA for the CDR3: TGTGCCAGCAGTTTCCAGACAGGCGGCCTTCCAGGGCAGTACTTC. Protein sequence: CASSFQTGGLPGQYF.